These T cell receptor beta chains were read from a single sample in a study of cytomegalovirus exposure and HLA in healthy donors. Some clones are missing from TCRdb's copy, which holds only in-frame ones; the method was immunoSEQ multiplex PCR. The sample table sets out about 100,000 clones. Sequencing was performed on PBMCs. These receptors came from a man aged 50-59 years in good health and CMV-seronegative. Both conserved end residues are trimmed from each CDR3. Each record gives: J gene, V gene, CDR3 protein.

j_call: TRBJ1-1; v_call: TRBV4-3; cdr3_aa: ASSQDRKDRLNTEAF
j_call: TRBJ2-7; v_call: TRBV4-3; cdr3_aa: ASNPGHQNSYEQY
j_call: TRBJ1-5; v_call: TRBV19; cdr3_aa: ASSVTGGYQPQH
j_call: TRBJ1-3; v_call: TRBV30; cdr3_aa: AWSVKKGTEYPGNTIY
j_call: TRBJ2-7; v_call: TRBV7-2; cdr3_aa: ASSRQGYEQY
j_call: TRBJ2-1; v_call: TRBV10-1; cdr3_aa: ASSRGQGARNEQF
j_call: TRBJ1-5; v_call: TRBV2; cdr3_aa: ASSRQDQPQH
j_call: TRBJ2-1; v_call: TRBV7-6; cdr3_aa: ASSLVASGRAYEQF
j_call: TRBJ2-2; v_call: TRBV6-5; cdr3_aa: ASSYSRWTNTGELF
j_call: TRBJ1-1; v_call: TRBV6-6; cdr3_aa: ASSYSFTAEAF
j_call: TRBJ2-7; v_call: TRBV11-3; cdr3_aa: ASSSEGLAGVEQY
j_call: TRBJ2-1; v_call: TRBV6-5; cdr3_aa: ASSWLIGNEQF
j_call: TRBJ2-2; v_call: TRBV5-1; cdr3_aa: ASSQTASNPGELF
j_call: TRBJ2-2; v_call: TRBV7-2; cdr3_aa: ASSLWGGTNTGELF
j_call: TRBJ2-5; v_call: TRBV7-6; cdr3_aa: ASSSGLVSSPPGTQY
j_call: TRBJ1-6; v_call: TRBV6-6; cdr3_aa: ASRDDNRIH
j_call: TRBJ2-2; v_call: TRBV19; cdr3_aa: ASMHKWNTGELF
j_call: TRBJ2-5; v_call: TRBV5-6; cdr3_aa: ASSFRGSGEETQY
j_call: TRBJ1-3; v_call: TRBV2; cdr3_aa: ASSEGHLSGNTIY
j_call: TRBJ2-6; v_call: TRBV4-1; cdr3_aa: ASSQLGGGGAGGANVLT
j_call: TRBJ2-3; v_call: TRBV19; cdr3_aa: ASSPGLQPDTQY
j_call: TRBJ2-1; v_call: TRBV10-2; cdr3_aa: ASRNRGGNSAYNEQF
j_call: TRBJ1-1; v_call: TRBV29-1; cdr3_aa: SVVFRAVGEAF
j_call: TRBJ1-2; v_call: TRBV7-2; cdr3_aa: ASSLAPGINYGYT
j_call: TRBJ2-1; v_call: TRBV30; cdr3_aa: ATTSESSYNEQF
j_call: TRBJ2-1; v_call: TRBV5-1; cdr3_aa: ASSLGSAPSSYNEQF
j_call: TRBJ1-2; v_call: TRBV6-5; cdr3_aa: ASSYSITENYGYT
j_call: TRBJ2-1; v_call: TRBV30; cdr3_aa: ASLDGGSYNEQF
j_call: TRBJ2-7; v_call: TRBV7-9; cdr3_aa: ASSLAVTYEQY
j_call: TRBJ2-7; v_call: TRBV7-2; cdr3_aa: ASSRPPGGYNEQY
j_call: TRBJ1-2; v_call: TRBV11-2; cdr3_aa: ASSLGPTGGGYGYT
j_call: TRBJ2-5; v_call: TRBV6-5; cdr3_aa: ASSYSEDRPQETQY